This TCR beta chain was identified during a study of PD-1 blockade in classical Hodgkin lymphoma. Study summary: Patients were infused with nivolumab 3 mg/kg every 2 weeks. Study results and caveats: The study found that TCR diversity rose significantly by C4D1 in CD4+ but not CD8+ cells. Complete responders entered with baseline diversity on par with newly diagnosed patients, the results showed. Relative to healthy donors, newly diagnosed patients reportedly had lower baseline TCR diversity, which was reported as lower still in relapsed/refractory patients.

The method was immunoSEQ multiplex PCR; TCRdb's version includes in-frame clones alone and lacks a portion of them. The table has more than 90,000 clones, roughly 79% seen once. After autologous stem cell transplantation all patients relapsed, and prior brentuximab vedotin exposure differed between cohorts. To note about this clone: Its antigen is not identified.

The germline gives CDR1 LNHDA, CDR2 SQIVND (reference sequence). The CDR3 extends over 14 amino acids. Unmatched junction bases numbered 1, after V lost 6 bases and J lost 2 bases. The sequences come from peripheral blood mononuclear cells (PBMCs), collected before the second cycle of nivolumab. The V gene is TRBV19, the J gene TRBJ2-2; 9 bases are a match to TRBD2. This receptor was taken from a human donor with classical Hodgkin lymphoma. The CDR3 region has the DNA TGTGCCAGTAGGACTAGCGGAAACACCGGGGAGCTGTTTTTT. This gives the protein CASRTSGNTGELFF.